A single sample is the source of the 25 T cell receptor beta chains below, sequenced in a study of blood T cell repertoires in COVID-19. Generated by immunoSEQ multiplex PCR, the TCRdb table keeps only in-frame clones and is missing some. The repertoire consists of 9,500 to 11,000 clones, with 80% to 90% occurring once and the leading ten covering over 5.5%. Sequencing was carried out using peripheral blood. These receptors were obtained from a human donor in a cohort sampled during active COVID-19.

With respect to this clone: This same CDR3 is encoded by further DNA sequences in the sample. This chain links TRBV7-3 with TRBJ2-1; a weak D match, TRBD2 (6 bases). The CDR3 extends over 15 amino acids. V gave up 5 bases and J gave up 5 bases, with 16 bases separating them. Germline V gene data show CDR1 as SGHTA and CDR2 as FQGTGA. The CDR3 DNA sequence: TGTGCCAGCAGCCCCGGGGGAGCTAGTGACAATGAGCAGTTCTTC. This encodes CASSPGGASDNEQFF.

The chain employs TRBV5-1 and TRBJ2-2; D may be TRBD1 (5 bases). Germline V lookup: CDR1 SGHRS, CDR2 YFSETQ. Trimming shortened V by 1 base and J by 6 bases, and 16 bases separated the two germline ends. The CDR3 runs 16 residues. CDR3 nucleotides: TGCGCCAGCAGCTTGCCGATTCCGACAGCCCCCGGGGAGCTGTTTTTT. This codes for CASSLPIPTAPGELFF.

A single count supports this clone. This chain uses TRBV21-1 with TRBJ1-1; TRBD1 is the table's D call, not checked against the DNA. TRBV21-1 is classified as a pseudogene. This CDR3 region has 15 residues. CDR3 DNA: TGTGCCAGCCGTGGGTCGACAGCAATGAACACTGAAGCTTTCTTT. Protein: CASRGSTAMNTEAFF.

The chain employs TRBV9 and TRBJ2-3, with 8 bases fitting TRBD2. V was clipped by 4 bases and J by 0 bases; unmatched bases: 16. The CDR3 covers 19 residues. Germline CDR1 is SGDLS and CDR2 is YYNGEE. CDR3 region: CASSSPGGVRVISTDTQYF. DNA for the CDR3: TGTGCCAGCAGCTCTCCCGGGGGGGTGCGGGTGATTAGCACAGATACGCAGTATTTT.

This chain connects TRBV2 to TRBJ2-1; possibly TRBD2 for D (6 bases). Trimming removed 6 bases at V and 5 bases at J, with 14 bases between. This CDR3 has 14 amino acids. Germline V gene data show CDR1 as SNHLY and CDR2 as FYNNEI. CDR3 sequence reads: CASRNDGGNNEQFF. DNA of the CDR3: TGTGCCAGCAGAAATGACGGGGGAAACAATGAGCAGTTCTTC. Variable domain in full (rest from reference TRBV2 and TRBJ2-1): EPEVTQTPSHQVTQMGQEVILRCVPISNHLYFYWYRQILGQKVEFLVSFYNNEISEKSEIFDDQFSVERPDGSNFTLKIRSTKLEDSAMYFCASRNDGGNNEQFFGPGTRLTVL.

This chain connects TRBV5-6 to TRBJ1-5, with D hard to call. CDR1 is SGHDT and CDR2 is YYEEEE in the germline V gene. Trimming took off 2 bases at V and 5 bases at J, with 8 bases between the two ends. The CDR3 consists of 13 residues. CDR3 region: CASSFSGDQPQHF. CDR3 sequence (DNA): TGTGCCAGCAGCTTCAGCGGGGATCAGCCCCAGCATTTT.

The rearrangement links TRBV13 to TRBJ2-7, with D perhaps TRBD2 (5 bases). The CDR3 extends over 14 amino acids. Germline V gene sequence: CDR1 PRHDT, CDR2 FYEKMQ (reference sequence). V was clipped by 7 bases and J by 5 bases, with 18 bases between them. In DNA, the CDR3 is TGTGCCAGCAAGAGGGATGCTAGCAGCGACGAGCAGTACTTC. It translates to CASKRDASSDEQYF.

This clone has only a few counts. The V and J genes are TRBV18 and TRBJ2-1, with D perhaps TRBD1 (5 bases). Trimming cost V 2 bases and J 8 bases, with 13 bases left between them. CDR3 length: 14 residues. Germline V lookup: CDR1 KGHSH, CDR2 LQKENI. This CDR3 is CASSPGRDGYEQFF. The CDR3 DNA is TGTGCCAGCTCACCAGGCAGGGATGGGTATGAGCAGTTCTTC.

This clone was counted a single time. The chain has TRBV6-5 and TRBJ1-4; possibly TRBD1 for D (5 bases). Per germline, CDR1 MNHEY and CDR2 SVGAGI. This CDR3 has 14 amino acids. Trimming left V 7 bases short and J 8 bases short, with 17 bases between. The CDR3 loop reads CASTPRGLEEKLFF. CDR3 nucleotides: TGTGCCAGCACCCCGAGGGGACTGGAAGAAAAACTGTTTTTT.

The V and J genes are TRBV30 and TRBJ2-7; maybe TRBD2 (7 bases). There are 15 residues in the CDR3. Per the germline V gene, CDR1 is GTSNPN and CDR2 is SVGIG (reference sequence). The V gene lost 0 bases and the J gene lost 2 bases, with 14 bases spanning the gap. The CDR3 DNA follows: TGTGCCTGGAGTGTACTGGGCGGGGGCCCCTACGAGCAGTACTTC. Residues: CAWSVLGGGPYEQYF.

V usage is TRBV5-6 and J usage is TRBJ1-2; D gene ambiguous. Trimming took 1 base from V and 2 from J, leaving 9 bases between them. Germline CDR1 is SGHDT and CDR2 is YYEEEE. This CDR3 comprises 14 residues. The CDR3 DNA reads as TGTGCCAGCAGCTTGTGGCAGGCCAACTATGGCTACACCTTC. Protein sequence: CASSLWQANYGYTF.

V usage is TRBV4-2 and J usage is TRBJ2-7; 7 nucleotides line up with TRBD2. Per the germline V gene, CDR1 is LGHNA and CDR2 is YNFKEQ. There are 17 residues in the CDR3. V shed 4 bases and J 0 bases; nucleotides not matched to a gene: 12. CDR3 loop: CASSRGLSGASSYEQYF. In DNA, the CDR3 is TGTGCCAGCAGCCGAGGACTGAGCGGGGCCAGCTCCTACGAGCAGTACTTC.

This clone appeared a single time. The rearrangement uses TRBV28 and TRBJ1-1, with TRBD1 matching over 8 bases. Germline CDR1 and CDR2: MDHEN and SYDVKM. This CDR3 contains 17 residues. V lost 6 bases and J lost 2; bases outside the gene matches: 14. The CDR3 region is CASSSGGEDLFNTEAFF. CDR3 nucleotides: TGTGCCAGCAGCTCAGGGGGCGAGGATTTGTTTAACACTGAAGCTTTCTTT.

This chain connects TRBV11-2 to TRBJ2-3, with D unresolved. V lost 8 bases and J lost 2, with 20 bases in between. The V gene's germline CDR1 is SGHAT and CDR2 FQNNGV. This CDR3 is 16 amino acids long. The chain's CDR3 is CASLPPPLENTDTQYF. The CDR3 coding sequence is TGTGCCAGCCTACCCCCCCCGTTAGAGAACACAGATACGCAGTATTTT.

The CDR3 DNA is TGTGCCAGCAGTATTAGCACAGATACGCAGTATTTT. Its protein is CASSISTDTQYF. The rearrangement links TRBV7-9 to TRBJ2-3; D remains unclear. This CDR3 is built from 12 residues. From germline, CDR1 is SEHNR and CDR2 FQNEAQ (reference sequence). Between the trimmed V and J ends, which lost 6 bases and 0 bases, there was a span of 4 bases.

V is TRBV6-6 and J is TRBJ2-3; D perhaps matches TRBD1 (5 bases). The CDR3 runs 12 residues. Trimming stripped 2 bases from V and 5 bases from J, with 5 bases between. Germline V gene data show CDR1 as MNHNY and CDR2 as SVGAGI (reference sequence). CDR3 nucleotides: TGTGCCAGCAGTTACACAGGAGATACGCAGTATTTT. This codes for CASSYTGDTQYF.

This chain joins TRBV5-1 and TRBJ1-6, with 10 bases matching TRBD1. CDR3 length: 19 residues. Germline V gene sequence: CDR1 SGHRS, CDR2 YFSETQ. Trimming cost V 5 bases and J 0 bases; bases outside gene matches: 11. The CDR3, as DNA: TGCGCCAGCAGTCCGGGACAGGGGTTGGGAAGCTCCTATAATTCACCCCTCCACTTT. It specifies CASSPGQGLGSSYNSPLHF.

This rearrangement joins TRBV5-1 to TRBJ2-3; TRBD2 aligns across 10 bases. V dropped 4 bases and J dropped 1; count of bases not matched to a gene: 3. The CDR3 has 15 residues. In germline, CDR1 is SGHRS, CDR2 YFSETQ. CDR3 nucleotide sequence: TGCGCCAGCAGCCGCACTAGCGGGGGCACAGATACGCAGTATTTT. Its protein product is CASSRTSGGTDTQYF. The entire variable domain, with the rest obtained from reference TRBV5-1 and TRBJ2-3, is as follows: KAGVTQTPRYLIKTRGQQVTLSCSPISGHRSVSWYQQTPGQGLQFLFEYFSETQRNKGNFPGRFSGRQFSNSRSEMNVSTLELGDSALYLCASSRTSGGTDTQYFGPGTRLTVL.

In this sample, this clone turned up once. This sequence joins TRBV5-5 and TRBJ2-1, with D tentatively TRBD1 (6 bases). With 2 bases removed from V and 3 bases from J, the gap between germline ends came to 18 bases. Germline CDR1 SGHKS, CDR2 YYEKEE (reference sequence). This CDR3 comprises 17 residues. CDR3 in DNA: TGTGCCAGCAGCTTCGATTCCGGGACAAGATACTACAATGAGCAGTTCTTC. It codes for CASSFDSGTRYYNEQFF. Full variable domain (remainder filled in from reference TRBV5-5 and TRBJ2-1): DAGVTQSPTHLIKTRGQQVTLRCSPISGHKSVSWYQQVLGQGPQFIFQYYEKEERGRGNFPDRFSARQFPNYSSELNVNALLLGDSALYLCASSFDSGTRYYNEQFFGPGTRLTVL.

The chain links TRBV18 to TRBJ2-2; D possibly corresponds to TRBD2 (5 bases). This CDR3 has 14 amino acids. CDR1 is KGHSH and CDR2 is LQKENI in the germline V gene. With 1 base removed from V and 6 bases from J, the gap between germline ends came to 9 bases. CDR3 coding DNA: TGTGCCAGCTCACCACAGGAGGCCTCCGGGGAGCTGTTTTTT. The encoded protein is CASSPQEASGELFF.

Relative to its sample, this clone is large. The chain has TRBV6-1 and TRBJ2-7; tentatively, D is TRBD1 (5 bases). V gave up 1 base and J gave up 1 base, with 11 bases separating them. The CDR3 totals 15 residues. The germline gives CDR1 MNHNS, CDR2 SASEGT. CDR3 region: CASSEGQGGSYEQYF. The CDR3 DNA sequence: TGTGCCAGCAGTGAAGGGCAGGGTGGGTCCTACGAGCAGTACTTC.

The chain has TRBV25-1 and TRBJ1-2, with D unresolved. Trimming took off 3 bases at V and 3 bases at J, with 8 bases between the two ends. The CDR3 is 13 residues long. Germline-derived CDR1 and CDR2 are MGHDK and SYGVNS. CDR3 coding DNA: TGTGCCAGCAGTGACCGCAGATACTATGGCTACACCTTC. Encoded protein: CASSDRRYYGYTF.

The V gene is TRBV6-1, the J gene TRBJ1-6; perhaps TRBD1 as D (5 bases). Trimming removed 1 base at V and 5 bases at J, with 9 bases between. The CDR3 consists of 15 residues. The germline CDR1 and CDR2 sequences are MNHNS and SASEGT. The DNA for the CDR3 is TGTGCCAGCAGTGAAGTGGTAGGGGATAATTCACCCCTCCACTTT. Its protein product is CASSEVVGDNSPLHF.

The chain is built from TRBV7-9 and TRBJ1-2; D is perhaps TRBD1 (6 bases). The CDR3 contains 13 residues. Trimming took off 4 bases at V and 7 bases at J, with 13 bases between the two ends. In germline, CDR1 is SEHNR, CDR2 FQNEAQ (reference sequence). CDR3 amino acids: CASSSQGTTGYTF. The CDR3 bases are TGTGCCAGCAGCTCCCAGGGGACGACTGGCTACACCTTC.

This clone came up once. The chain recombines TRBV27 with TRBJ1-1; no clear D gene. Germline V gene sequence: CDR1 MNHEY, CDR2 SMNVEV (reference sequence). With 5 bases removed from V and 0 bases from J, the gap between germline ends came to 7 bases. The CDR3 loop spans 13 amino acids. The CDR3 DNA follows: TGTGCCAGCAGTCCTAGGTTGAACACTGAAGCTTTCTTT. Residues: CASSPRLNTEAFF.